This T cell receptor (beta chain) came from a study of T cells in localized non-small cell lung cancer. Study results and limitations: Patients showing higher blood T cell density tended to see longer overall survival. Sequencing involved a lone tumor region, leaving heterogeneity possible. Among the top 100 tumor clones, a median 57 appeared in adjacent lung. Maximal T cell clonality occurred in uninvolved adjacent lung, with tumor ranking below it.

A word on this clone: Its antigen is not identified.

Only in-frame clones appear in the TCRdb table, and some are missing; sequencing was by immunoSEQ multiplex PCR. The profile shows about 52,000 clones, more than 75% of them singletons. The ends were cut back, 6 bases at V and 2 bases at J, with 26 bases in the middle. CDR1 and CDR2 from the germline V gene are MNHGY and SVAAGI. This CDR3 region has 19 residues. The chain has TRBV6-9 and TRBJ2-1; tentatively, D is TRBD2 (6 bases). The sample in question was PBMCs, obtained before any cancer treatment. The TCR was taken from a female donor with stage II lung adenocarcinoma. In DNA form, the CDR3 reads TGTGCCAGCAGCCTATACCCTCCCCCGCGGGGCGAAGCCTACAATGAGCAGTTCTTC. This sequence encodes CASSLYPPPRGEAYNEQFF.